The 3 T cell receptor beta chains reported below all come from one sample, sequenced in a study of blood T cell repertoires in COVID-19. Clones were sequenced by immunoSEQ multiplex PCR, and TCRdb holds only the in-frame ones, with some missing. This sample has about 190,000 clones; around 90% occur once, and the top ten carry around 7%. Source material: peripheral blood. The receptors originated from a man between 40 and 49 years old with acute or convalescent COVID-19.

This clone was found a few times. The chain employs TRBV7-2 and TRBJ2-7; D is unclear. Trimming pared 1 base from V and 5 bases from J, leaving 15 bases between. Germline V gene sequence: CDR1 SGHTA, CDR2 FQGNSA. The CDR3 covers 15 residues. The CDR3 DNA is TGTGCCAGCAGCTTAGGCCCGAGCCGTGTCAACGAGCAGTACTTC. Protein sequence: CASSLGPSRVNEQYF. The full variable domain, with the rest looked up from reference TRBV7-2 and TRBJ2-7, is GAGVSQSPSNKVTEKGKDVELRCDPISGHTALYWYRQSLGQGLEFLIYFQGNSAPDKSGLPSDRFSAERTGGSVSTLTIQRTQQEDSAVYLCASSLGPSRVNEQYFGPGTRLTVT.

The chain joins TRBV19 to TRBJ1-1, with 7 bases that match TRBD1. The CDR3 totals 13 residues. Trimming cost V 8 bases and J 10 bases; bases outside gene matches: 13. The germline gives CDR1 LNHDA, CDR2 SQIVND (reference sequence). CDR3 DNA: TGTGCCAGTGGTCTTACAGGGGTCGGGCGAGCTTTCTTT. It specifies CASGLTGVGRAFF.

This clone came up a few times. The V call is TRBV3-1 (or the pseudogene TRBV3-2), the J call TRBJ1-2, with TRBD1 as a possible D gene (5 bases). Germline V CDR1 and CDR2: LGHDT, YNNKEL (reference sequence). Deletions cut 0 bases from V and 7 bases from J, with 15 bases between. The CDR3 has 15 residues. The CDR3 DNA is TGTGCCAGCAGCCAAGATTTTCCAGGGTGGGGTGGCTACACCTTC. It is translated as CASSQDFPGWGGYTF.